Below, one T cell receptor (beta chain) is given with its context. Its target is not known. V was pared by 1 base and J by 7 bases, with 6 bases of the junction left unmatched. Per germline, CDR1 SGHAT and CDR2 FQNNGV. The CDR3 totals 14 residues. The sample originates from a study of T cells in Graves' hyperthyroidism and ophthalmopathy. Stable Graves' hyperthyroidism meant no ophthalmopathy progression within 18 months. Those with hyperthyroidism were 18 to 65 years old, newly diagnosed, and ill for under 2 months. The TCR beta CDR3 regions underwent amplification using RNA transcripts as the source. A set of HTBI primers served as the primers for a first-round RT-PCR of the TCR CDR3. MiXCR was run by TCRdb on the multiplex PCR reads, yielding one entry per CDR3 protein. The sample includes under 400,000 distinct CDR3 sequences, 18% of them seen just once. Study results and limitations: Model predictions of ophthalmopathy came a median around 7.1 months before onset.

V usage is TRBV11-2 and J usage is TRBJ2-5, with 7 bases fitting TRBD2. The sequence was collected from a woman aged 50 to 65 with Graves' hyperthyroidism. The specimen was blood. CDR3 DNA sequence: TGTGCCAGCAGCTTAGGGGGGGGGGATGGGACCCAGTACTTC. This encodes CASSLGGGDGTQYF. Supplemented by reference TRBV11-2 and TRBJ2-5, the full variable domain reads EAGVAQSPRYKIIEKRQSVAFWCNPISGHATLYWYQQILGQGPKLLIQFQNNGVVDDSQLPKDRFSAERLKGVDSTLKIQPAKLEDSAVYLCASSLGGGDGTQYFGPGTRLLVL.